These 8 T cell receptor beta chains originate from one sample sequenced in a study of cytomegalovirus exposure and HLA in healthy donors. 60 Vbeta and 13 Jbeta primers were used in PCR. TCRdb keeps only in-frame clones here, not all; method: immunoSEQ multiplex PCR. The sample holds 85,000 to 100,000 clones, more than 60% seen once. Sequencing was carried out using PBMCs. Source of these receptors: a human donor in good health.

This clone was observed a handful of times. The gene calls are TRBV7-7 and TRBJ2-1, with D possibly TRBD2 on 5 matching bases. The CDR3 covers 14 residues. V gave up 5 bases and J gave up 6 bases, with 14 bases separating them. Germline CDR1 is SSHAT and CDR2 is FNYEAQ (reference sequence). DNA for the CDR3: TGTGCCAGCAGCCAAGGACTGTCTAGCAATGAGCAGTTCTTC. Translated: CASSQGLSSNEQFF. The variable domain in full, completed from reference TRBV7-7 and TRBJ2-1, reads GAGVSQSPRYKVTKRGQDVTLRCDPISSHATLYWYQQALGQGPEFLTYFNYEAQPDKSGLPSDRFSAERPEGSISTLTIQRTEQRDSAMYRCASSQGLSSNEQFFGPGTRLTVL.

The genes are TRBV19 and TRBJ1-1; TRBD1 agrees at 8 bases. Germline V gives CDR1 LNHDA, CDR2 SQIVND (reference sequence). The CDR3 loop spans 14 amino acids. Losses at the gene ends were 4 bases for V and 5 bases for J; bases not matched to a gene: 6. The chain's CDR3 is CASSKGQVRTEAFF. The CDR3 DNA sequence: TGTGCCAGTAGTAAGGGACAGGTGAGAACTGAAGCTTTCTTT.

V and J are TRBV2 and TRBJ2-3, with TRBD2 matching 7 bases. Germline-derived CDR1 and CDR2 are SNHLY and FYNNEI. The CDR3 is 13 residues long. V shed 10 bases, J shed 0 bases, and the junction held 4 bases outside the gene matches. The CDR3: CATDSGSTDTQYF. The CDR3 region has the DNA TGTGCCACCGATAGCGGGAGCACAGATACGCAGTATTTT.

About this clone: Other DNA variants within this sample encode the same CDR3. The chain links TRBV5-1 to TRBJ2-7, with 8 bases fitting TRBD1. There are 13 residues in the CDR3. Trimming took 4 bases from V and 2 from J; bases not matched to a gene: 2. The V gene's germline CDR1 is SGHRS and CDR2 YFSETQ. This chain's CDR3 is CASSVDRAYEQYF. CDR3 DNA: TGCGCCAGCAGCGTGGACAGGGCCTACGAGCAGTACTTC. The entire variable domain, with the rest obtained from reference TRBV5-1 and TRBJ2-7, is as follows: KAGVTQTPRYLIKTRGQQVTLSCSPISGHRSVSWYQQTPGQGLQFLFEYFSETQRNKGNFPGRFSGRQFSNSRSEMNVSTLELGDSALYLCASSVDRAYEQYFGPGTRLTVT.

V is TRBV4-1 and J is TRBJ2-7; D might be TRBD1 (5 bases). The CDR3 is made up of 15 amino acids. The germline V gene encodes CDR1 MGHRA and CDR2 YSYEKL. The V and J ends lost 0 bases and 2 bases respectively, with 11 bases between them. The CDR3 spells CASSQDLEDTYEQYF. The DNA of the CDR3 is TGCGCCAGCAGCCAAGATCTAGAGGACACCTACGAGCAGTACTTC.

This clone was seen a few times. The V call is TRBV10-3, the J call TRBJ1-5, with 8 bases lining up with TRBD1. Germline CDR1 reads ENHRY; CDR2 reads SYGVKD. The length of the CDR3 is 18 residues. V trimming: 6 bases; J trimming: 2 bases; junction bases outside the gene matches: 15. The CDR3 here is CAISEGAQGALGNQPQHF. CDR3 DNA: TGTGCCATCAGCGAGGGAGCTCAGGGGGCCTTGGGCAATCAGCCCCAGCATTTT.

This rearrangement joins TRBV7-9 to TRBJ1-4, with D maybe TRBD1 (5 bases). The CDR3 covers 13 residues. Trimming stripped 6 bases from V and 6 bases from J, with 11 bases between. Germline assignment: CDR1 SEHNR and CDR2 FQNEAQ (reference sequence). The CDR3 loop is CASRRGRDEKLFF. For the CDR3, the DNA is TGTGCCAGCAGACGGGGGAGGGATGAAAAACTGTTTTTT.

The V call is TRBV6-1, the J call TRBJ2-7; no clear D. The CDR3 covers 11 residues. Germline assignment: CDR1 MNHNS and CDR2 SASEGT. The V end was cut by 5 bases, the J end by 3 bases, with 5 bases between. DNA of the CDR3: TGTGCCAGCAGTCCTTACTACGAGCAGTACTTC. Its translation: CASSPYYEQYF.